Listed here is a single TCR beta chain. The entry originates in a study of T cell clones after liver transplantation. TCRdb keeps only in-frame clones here, not all; method: immunoSEQ multiplex PCR. Here the sample spans several thousand clones, 70% to 85% being singletons. V was cut by 2 bases and J by 6 bases, with 6 bases left in between. This CDR3 has 12 amino acids. Germline V CDR1 and CDR2: SNHLY, FYNNEI. This chain uses TRBV2 with TRBJ2-3; D is unclear. The sample was CD8+ T cells from blood, taken 24 months after liver transplant. This TCR came from a human patient who received a liver transplant. A share of the T cells may be of graft donor origin. The CDR3 DNA reads TGTGCCAGCAGTGAATTAGGTGATACGCAGTATTTT. It codes for CASSELGDTQYF.